The 15 T cell receptor beta chains presented below share a single source sample, sequenced in a study of blood T cells in healthy people across ages. Primers used in a second PCR of about 6 to 11 cycles were a sample-barcoded 5' primer and a J-beta primer mix. TCRdb called the 5' RACE reads again in MiXCR, with one record for every CDR3 protein. Seen here are about 840,000 distinct CDR3 sequences, roughly 28% observed once, and the top ten hold about 10%. These data were likewise used in another study, on T cells of mothers and their children.

The sample comprised blood. The receptors come from a woman in her 40s in good health.

The chain combines TRBV7-9 with TRBJ2-7, with D perhaps TRBD2 (6 bases). V was cut by 4 bases and J by 0 bases, with 13 bases left in between. The V gene's germline CDR1 is SEHNR and CDR2 FQNEAQ (reference sequence). The CDR3 totals 15 residues. CDR3 amino acids: CASSSVGGTSYEQYF. CDR3 coding DNA: TGTGCCAGCAGCTCAGTCGGCGGGACCTCCTACGAGCAGTACTTC.

In regard to this clonotype: A junction boundary mismatches the germline segment, possibly from a read error. The rearrangement links TRBV3-1 to TRBJ2-7; 10 positions agree with TRBD2. CDR1 and CDR2 (germline): LGHDT, YNNKEL (reference sequence). The CDR3 is 19 residues long. CDR3 nucleotides: TGTGTCAGCAGCCGACATAACTTCGCACTAGCGGGGTACTCCTACGAGCAGTACTTC. Translation gives CVSSRHNFALAGYSYEQYF.

The V call is TRBV18, the J call TRBJ2-3; D gene unclear. V lost 6 bases and J 2 bases, leaving 9 bases between the germline ends. This CDR3 region has 13 residues. Germline CDR1 is KGHSH and CDR2 is LQKENI. The CDR3 nucleotides are TGTGCCAGCTCCCGGAGTGTCACAGATACGCAGTATTTT. Translating gives CASSRSVTDTQYF.

This chain links TRBV5-6 with TRBJ1-2; 11 bases match TRBD1. Per the germline V gene, CDR1 is SGHDT and CDR2 is YYEEEE. CDR3 size: 18 residues. Trimming removed 3 bases from V and 3 bases from J; junction bases left unmatched: 13. CDR3 residues: CASSSGYLGQGVDYGYTF. The DNA for the CDR3 is TGTGCCAGCAGCTCGGGATACCTGGGACAGGGGGTGGACTATGGCTACACCTTC.

V gene TRBV6-6 combines with J gene TRBJ2-1, with 9 bases matching TRBD2. The J call may be wrong; the DNA end is better matched by TRBJ2-7. CDR1 is MNHNY, CDR2 SVGAGI, per germline (reference sequence). The CDR3 contains 15 residues. The DNA of the CDR3 is TGTGCCAGCAGCACCGGGACTAGCAGCTACAATGAGCAGTACTTC. Translation gives CASSTGTSSYNEQYF.

This clonotype was seen a few times. A junction end diverges from the germline sequence, so it may reflect a read error. The gene calls are TRBV6-1 and TRBJ1-2; no firm D call. Germline CDR1 is MNHNS and CDR2 is SASEGT. The CDR3 consists of 12 residues. CDR3 nucleotide sequence: TGTACCAGCAGTGACCCGTACTATGGCTACACCTTC. It is translated as CTSSDPYYGYTF.

The gene calls are TRBV7-2 and TRBJ2-7; no reliable D call. V was clipped by 3 bases and J by 0 bases, with 9 bases between them. From germline, CDR1 is SGHTA and CDR2 FQGNSA. CDR3 length equals 14 residues. CDR3 coding DNA: TGTGCCAGCAGCTTGTGGTTAGCCTCCTACGAGCAGTACTTC. Protein sequence: CASSLWLASYEQYF.

This clonotype was counted a few times. The gene calls are TRBV5-1 and TRBJ1-2, with a weak D call TRBD1 (5 bases). The germline gives CDR1 SGHRS, CDR2 YFSETQ. Trimming took off 1 base at V and 4 bases at J, with 14 bases between the two ends. The CDR3 length is 15 residues. The CDR3 is CASSLQGETRYGYTF. The CDR3 DNA sequence: TGCGCCAGCAGCTTGCAAGGGGAAACACGCTATGGCTACACCTTC.

This clonotype has ten or more counts. V is TRBV7-2 and J is TRBJ1-4; D is unclear. Deletions cut 2 bases from V and 8 bases from J, with 12 bases between. CDR3 length equals 14 residues. Germline CDR1 is SGHTA and CDR2 is FQGNSA. The CDR3 is CASSLQALGEKLFF. The CDR3 DNA sequence: TGTGCCAGCAGCTTACAGGCTCTAGGGGAAAAACTGTTTTTT.

This chain joins TRBV5-1 and TRBJ2-1; TRBD1 aligns across 10 bases. The CDR3 loop spans 15 amino acids. Trimming took 1 base from V and 7 from J; bases not matched to a gene: 5. The germline CDR1 and CDR2 sequences are SGHRS and YFSETQ. This CDR3 is CASSLQGQGDNEQFF. CDR3 coding DNA: TGCGCCAGCAGCTTGCAAGGACAGGGGGATAATGAGCAGTTCTTC.

The CDR3 loop is CASSLRDRLTYEQYF. CDR3 nucleotide sequence: TGTGCCAGCAGTTTAAGGGACAGGCTTACCTACGAGCAGTACTTC. The V call is TRBV28, the J call TRBJ2-7, with TRBD1 matching over 8 bases. Germline V gene sequence: CDR1 MDHEN, CDR2 SYDVKM. V lost 2 bases, J lost 2 bases, and 5 bases stayed unmatched. This CDR3 is 15 amino acids long.

The chain carries TRBV6-6 and TRBJ2-4; D perhaps matches TRBD2 (6 bases). The CDR3 consists of 15 residues. Germline V lookup: CDR1 MNHNY, CDR2 SVGAGI (reference sequence). Trimming cost V 0 bases and J 3 bases, with 9 bases left between them. In DNA form, the CDR3 reads TGTGCCAGCAGTTACTCGGGGGGAGACAAAAACATTCAGTACTTC. Translation gives CASSYSGGDKNIQYF.

This sequence joins TRBV7-2 and TRBJ2-5, with TRBD2 matching 7 bases. The closer fit of TRBJ2-7 to the DNA end suggests the J call may be wrong. Germline V lookup: CDR1 SGHTA, CDR2 FQGNSA. The CDR3 sequence is 15 residues long. The CDR3 loop reads CASSLEVAGVNEQYF. CDR3 DNA: TGTGCCAGCAGCTTAGAGGTTGCGGGGGTTAACGAGCAGTACTTC.

The gene calls are TRBV27 and TRBJ2-2; D may be TRBD2 (6 bases). This CDR3 has 14 amino acids. Germline assignment: CDR1 MNHEY and CDR2 SMNVEV (reference sequence). The V end lost 1 base, the J end lost 5 bases, and 8 bases lay between the germline ends. The CDR3 reads CASSLLGGTGELFF. In DNA, the CDR3 is TGTGCCAGCAGTTTATTGGGGGGTACCGGGGAGCTGTTTTTT.

This clonotype was seen a few times. The genes are TRBV4-1 and TRBJ2-1; 11 nucleotides line up with TRBD2. Germline V CDR1 and CDR2: MGHRA, YSYEKL. The CDR3 loop spans 16 amino acids. V lost 2 bases and J lost 5; bases outside the gene matches: 5. CDR3 in DNA: TGCGCCAGCAGCCAACTAGCGGGGGGTCTCGACAATGAGCAGTTCTTC. Its protein is CASSQLAGGLDNEQFF.